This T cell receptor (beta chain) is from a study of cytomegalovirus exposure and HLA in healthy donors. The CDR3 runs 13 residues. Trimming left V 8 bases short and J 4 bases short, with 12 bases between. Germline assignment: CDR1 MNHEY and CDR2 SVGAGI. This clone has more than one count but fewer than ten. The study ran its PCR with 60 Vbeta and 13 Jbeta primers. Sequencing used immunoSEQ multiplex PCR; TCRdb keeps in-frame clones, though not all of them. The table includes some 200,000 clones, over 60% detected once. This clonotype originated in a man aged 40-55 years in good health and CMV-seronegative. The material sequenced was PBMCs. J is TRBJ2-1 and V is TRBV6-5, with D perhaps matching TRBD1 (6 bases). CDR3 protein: CASQRDTYNEQFF. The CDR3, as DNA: TGTGCCAGCCAACGGGACACATACAATGAGCAGTTCTTC.